Each of the 5 T cell receptor beta chains below was sequenced from the same sample in a study of technical replicates of blood from a handful of donors. TCRdb's copy holds only in-frame clones and misses some; the assay was immunoSEQ multiplex PCR. The sample lists approximately 100,000 clones, 90% to 96% seen once, with 0.2% to 0.25% in the top ten. Sequencing was carried out using T cells isolated from PBMCs. The receptors were sampled from a human donor in good health.

As DNA, the CDR3 is TGTGCCAGCAGCCTCTTTGGAGAATACGAGCAGTACTTC. Translated, it gives CASSLFGEYEQYF. The chain uses TRBV7-6 and TRBJ2-7, with D unclear. Per germline, CDR1 SGHVS and CDR2 FNYEAQ. V was shortened by 5 bases and J by 4 bases, with 12 bases between the two germline ends. This CDR3 contains 13 residues.

The chain has TRBV10-1 and TRBJ1-2; 9 bases match TRBD1. Per the germline V gene, CDR1 is WNHNN and CDR2 is SYGVQD (reference sequence). Losses at the gene ends were 5 bases for V and 2 bases for J; bases not matched to a gene: 3. CDR3 size: 14 residues. The CDR3 nucleotides read TGCGCCAGCAGTCCCGGGACAGGGAACTATGGCTACACCTTC. Its translation is CASSPGTGNYGYTF.

The table lists this clone with a count of one. This rearrangement joins TRBV28 to TRBJ1-3, with TRBD1 identical over 7 bases. V lost 4 bases and J lost 0; bases outside the gene matches: 12. This CDR3 spans 18 amino acids. CDR1 is MDHEN and CDR2 is SYDVKM in the germline V gene. This CDR3 is CASSSSGQALLSGNTIYF. As DNA, the CDR3 is TGTGCCAGCAGTTCCTCCGGACAGGCCTTACTCTCTGGAAACACCATATATTTT.

This chain uses TRBV9 with TRBJ2-3; 9 bases are a match to TRBD2. The V gene's germline CDR1 is SGDLS and CDR2 YYNGEE. The CDR3 is 17 amino acids. The trim removed 0 bases at V and 3 bases at J, leaving 8 bases unmatched. The CDR3 loop reads CASSVGGTSTGTDTQYF. The CDR3 DNA reads TGTGCCAGCAGCGTAGGTGGGACTAGCACTGGGACAGATACGCAGTATTTT.

The chain combines TRBV19 with TRBJ2-1; D is perhaps TRBD2 (6 bases). With 2 bases removed from V and 7 bases from J, the gap between germline ends came to 12 bases. In germline, CDR1 is LNHDA, CDR2 SQIVND (reference sequence). The CDR3 contains 14 residues. DNA for the CDR3: TGTGCCAGTAGTATAACAGGTGGAGGGAATGAGCAGTTCTTC. Translation gives CASSITGGGNEQFF.